The 22 T cell receptor beta chains presented below share a single source sample, sequenced in a study of blood T cell repertoires in COVID-19. The table came from immunoSEQ multiplex PCR; TCRdb's copy has only in-frame clones and leaves some out. The sample contains about 110,000 clones, more than 75% of which appear only once. The sequencing sample was made of peripheral blood. The receptors were gathered from a man in his sixties or seventies with acute or convalescent COVID-19.

The chain employs TRBV5-6 and TRBJ2-6; 10 nucleotides align to TRBD1. The germline gives CDR1 SGHDT, CDR2 YYEEEE. This CDR3 has 19 residues. V shed 2 bases, J shed 3 bases, and the junction held 11 bases outside the gene matches. The CDR3, as DNA: TGTGCCAGCAGCTTCTTGGTGACAGGGGGCGCGTATGGGGCCAACGTCCTGACTTTC. Its translation: CASSFLVTGGAYGANVLTF. The variable domain in full, with the rest retrieved from reference TRBV5-6 and TRBJ2-6, is DAGVTQSPTHLIKTRGQQVTLRCSPKSGHDTVSWYQQALGQGPQFIFQYYEEEERQRGNFPDRFSGHQFPNYSSELNVNALLLGDSALYLCASSFLVTGGAYGANVLTFGAGSRLTVL.

The chain recombines TRBV28 with TRBJ1-1; the D gene is possibly TRBD1 (6 bases). Germline values: CDR1 MDHEN, CDR2 SYDVKM. Trimming shortened V by 7 bases and J by 2 bases, and 14 bases separated the two germline ends. CDR3 size: 14 residues. CDR3 in amino acids: CASNFGTSNTEAFF. As DNA, the CDR3 is TGTGCCAGCAACTTCGGGACATCCAACACTGAAGCTTTCTTT.

This sequence joins TRBV11-1 and TRBJ2-7, with 8 bases identical to TRBD2. Germline CDR1 reads SGHAT; CDR2 reads FQDESV (reference sequence). CDR3 length: 16 residues. The V segment lost 2 bases and the J segment 0 bases; nucleotides outside the gene matches: 6. CDR3 loop: CASSLLPSGGSYEQYF. The DNA of the CDR3 is TGTGCCAGCAGCTTACTCCCCAGCGGGGGCTCCTACGAGCAGTACTTC.

The V gene is TRBV12-3 or TRBV12-4, the J gene TRBJ2-7; no firm D call. The CDR3 totals 11 residues. The germline V and J ends were trimmed by 1 base and 7 bases, with 5 bases remaining between them. CDR3 sequence (DNA): TGTGCCAGCAGTTTAGGCCGGGAGCAGTACTTC. It yields the protein CASSLGREQYF.

The chain joins TRBV6-5 to TRBJ2-1, with 8 bases fitting TRBD1. The CDR3 runs 15 residues. The trim removed 6 bases at V and 6 bases at J, leaving 10 bases unmatched. Germline V lookup: CDR1 MNHEY, CDR2 SVGAGI. CDR3 amino acids: CASSPRQGARNEQFF. DNA for the CDR3: TGTGCCAGCAGCCCCCGGCAGGGGGCGCGCAATGAGCAGTTCTTC.

The chain combines TRBV19 with TRBJ2-2; perhaps TRBD1 as D (5 bases). This CDR3 contains 15 residues. Trimming stripped 7 bases from V and 5 bases from J, with 17 bases between. The germline V gene encodes CDR1 LNHDA and CDR2 SQIVND (reference sequence). In nucleotides, the CDR3 is TGTGCCAGTACCCGGACGGACAAACGAACCGGGGAGCTGTTTTTT. Translated: CASTRTDKRTGELFF.

The CDR3 protein is CASSPPTVGQAFQETQYF. In nucleotides, the CDR3 is TGCGCCAGCAGCCCCCCAACGGTGGGACAGGCCTTCCAAGAGACCCAGTACTTC. The V gene is TRBV5-1, the J gene TRBJ2-5, with 8 bases lining up with TRBD1. Per germline, CDR1 SGHRS and CDR2 YFSETQ. V lost 4 bases and J lost 1; bases outside the gene matches: 15. The length of the CDR3 is 18 residues.

The genes are TRBV9 and TRBJ2-5, with TRBD2 identical over 9 bases. The V segment lost 6 bases and the J segment 2 bases; nucleotides outside the gene matches: 8. This CDR3 comprises 15 residues. Germline V gene lookup returns CDR1 SGDLS and CDR2 YYNGEE. This CDR3 is CASTLSGGTQETQYF. The CDR3, as DNA: TGTGCCAGCACCCTCAGCGGGGGGACTCAAGAGACCCAGTACTTC.

This clone was found a few times. CDR3 sequence (DNA): TGTGCCAGCAACCCTAGCATCCAACGGGATGGCTACACCTTC. It specifies CASNPSIQRDGYTF. V is TRBV6-5 and J is TRBJ1-2; D is unresolved. Looked up from germline, CDR1 is MNHEY and CDR2 is SVGAGI. The CDR3 sequence is 14 residues long. Trimming shortened V by 7 bases and J by 6 bases, and 18 bases separated the two germline ends.

CDR3 nucleotides: TGTGCCAGCAGTGAAGTTGACACCCGCCCCCTCGTCGTTAATTCACCCCTCCACTTT. Protein product: CASSEVDTRPLVVNSPLHF. The chain couples TRBV6-1 to TRBJ1-6; D gene uncertain. Trimming shortened V by 1 base and J by 6 bases, and 22 bases separated the two germline ends. This CDR3 is built from 19 residues. Germline V gene data show CDR1 as MNHNS and CDR2 as SASEGT.

This chain links TRBV28 with TRBJ2-7; TRBD1 agrees at 8 bases. Germline loops: CDR1 MDHEN, CDR2 SYDVKM. This CDR3 region has 15 residues. Trimming took 5 bases from V and 8 from J; bases not matched to a gene: 14. The CDR3 DNA reads TGTGCCAGCAGTCCCCTGGGGACAGGAGCTACGAAGCAGTACTTC. Protein: CASSPLGTGATKQYF.

Details on this clone: An end of the junction differs from the germline gene, which may be a read error. This chain connects TRBV6-2 or TRBV6-3 to TRBJ2-3; weak D call: TRBD1 (6 bases). CDR1 and CDR2 from the germline V gene are MNHEY and SVGEGT. The CDR3 extends over 15 amino acids. CDR3 region: CASTYTGHGTDTQYF. The CDR3 coding sequence is TGTGCCAGCACTTACACAGGGCACGGCACAGATACGCAGTATTTT.

This chain uses TRBV27 with TRBJ2-5; TRBD2 is a possible D gene (5 bases). The CDR3 consists of 14 residues. V was cut by 5 bases and J by 7 bases, with 17 bases left in between. CDR1 and CDR2 (germline): MNHEY, SMNVEV (reference sequence). This CDR3 is CASSRIGLSGTQYF. The CDR3, as DNA: TGTGCCAGCAGTCGAATTGGACTCTCGGGGACCCAGTACTTC.

The chain couples TRBV5-4 to TRBJ1-2; unclear D gene. The CDR3 runs to 17 residues. CDR1 and CDR2 (germline): SGHNT, YYREEE (reference sequence). V lost 0 bases and J 0 bases, leaving 15 bases between the germline ends. The CDR3 here is CASSLARGGGANYGYTF. Written as DNA, the CDR3 is TGTGCCAGCAGCTTGGCCCGGGGTGGCGGTGCTAACTATGGCTACACCTTC.

This clone was picked up one time. This chain links TRBV7-9 with TRBJ2-1, with 9 nucleotides matching TRBD1. CDR3 size: 15 residues. The trim removed 0 bases at V and 9 bases at J, leaving 6 bases unmatched. Germline-derived CDR1 and CDR2 are SEHNR and FQNEAQ (reference sequence). CDR3 residues: CASSLAAGQGGEQFF. CDR3 nucleotide sequence: TGTGCCAGCAGCTTAGCTGCGGGACAGGGTGGTGAGCAGTTCTTC. The variable domain in full, completed from reference TRBV7-9 and TRBJ2-1, reads DTGVSQNPRHKITKRGQNVTFRCDPISEHNRLYWYRQTLGQGPEFLTYFQNEAQLEKSRLLSDRFSAERPKGSFSTLEIQRTEQGDSAMYLCASSLAAGQGGEQFFGPGTRLTVL.

This rearrangement joins TRBV27 to TRBJ1-3; the match to TRBD1 covers 10 bases. The trim removed 4 bases at V and 0 bases at J, leaving 3 bases unmatched. This CDR3 has 16 amino acids. Germline V gene sequence: CDR1 MNHEY, CDR2 SMNVEV (reference sequence). CDR3 DNA sequence: TGTGCCAGCAGTTGGACAGGGGGAGACTCTGGAAACACCATATATTTT. Amino acids: CASSWTGGDSGNTIYF.

This clone was recorded a few times. The V call is TRBV19, the J call TRBJ1-2; 9 nucleotides agree with TRBD1. The CDR3 consists of 14 residues. The V and J ends lost 5 bases and 2 bases, in that order; junction bases with no gene match: 3. The germline gives CDR1 LNHDA, CDR2 SQIVND (reference sequence). CDR3 in DNA: TGTGCCAGTAGTTCGGGACAGGGAAACTATGGCTACACCTTC. Its protein is CASSSGQGNYGYTF.

In nucleotides, the CDR3 is TGTGCCACCAACCCAGCCCCCGGGGGGACTGAAGCTTTCTTT. This sequence encodes CATNPAPGGTEAFF. The chain links TRBV15 to TRBJ1-1; D perhaps matches TRBD1 (5 bases). Between the trimmed V and J ends, which lost 7 bases and 5 bases, there was a span of 17 bases. The CDR3 covers 14 residues. CDR1 and CDR2 (germline): LNHNV, YYDKDF (reference sequence).

This rearrangement joins TRBV5-4 to TRBJ2-5; TRBD2 might be the D (6 bases). Trimming removed 0 bases from V and 1 base from J, with 13 bases in between. This CDR3 is built from 16 residues. The germline gives CDR1 SGHNT, CDR2 YYREEE (reference sequence). The chain's CDR3 is CASSLVSGGVQETQYF. The CDR3 DNA follows: TGTGCCAGCAGCTTGGTATCTGGCGGGGTCCAAGAGACCCAGTACTTC.

This clone was detected once. The chain couples TRBV18 to TRBJ2-2, with TRBD1 as a possible D gene (5 bases). The CDR3 length is 16 residues. Per the germline V gene, CDR1 is KGHSH and CDR2 is LQKENI. V was cut by 3 bases and J by 0 bases, with 11 bases left in between. The CDR3 region has the DNA TGTGCCAGCTCACCGGGGTTGACAGCGAACACCGGGGAGCTGTTTTTT. Translated, it gives CASSPGLTANTGELFF.

The rearrangement links TRBV7-9 to TRBJ1-1; 8 nucleotides match TRBD1. V lost 1 base and J lost 5; bases outside the gene matches: 3. CDR1 SEHNR and CDR2 FQNEAQ come from the germline V gene (reference sequence). The CDR3 consists of 14 residues. For the CDR3, the DNA is TGTGCCAGCAGCTTAGGACAGGGGAGGACTGAAGCTTTCTTT. Its translation: CASSLGQGRTEAFF.

The chain joins TRBV29-1 to TRBJ2-3; D possibly corresponds to TRBD2 (5 bases). V was trimmed by 8 bases and J by 5 bases, leaving 11 bases between them. The germline V gene has CDR1 SQVTM and CDR2 ANQGSEA. The CDR3 runs to 11 residues. Here the CDR3 DNA reads TGCAGCCCGCTAGCAGGAGATACGCAGTATTTT. Its translation is CSPLAGDTQYF.